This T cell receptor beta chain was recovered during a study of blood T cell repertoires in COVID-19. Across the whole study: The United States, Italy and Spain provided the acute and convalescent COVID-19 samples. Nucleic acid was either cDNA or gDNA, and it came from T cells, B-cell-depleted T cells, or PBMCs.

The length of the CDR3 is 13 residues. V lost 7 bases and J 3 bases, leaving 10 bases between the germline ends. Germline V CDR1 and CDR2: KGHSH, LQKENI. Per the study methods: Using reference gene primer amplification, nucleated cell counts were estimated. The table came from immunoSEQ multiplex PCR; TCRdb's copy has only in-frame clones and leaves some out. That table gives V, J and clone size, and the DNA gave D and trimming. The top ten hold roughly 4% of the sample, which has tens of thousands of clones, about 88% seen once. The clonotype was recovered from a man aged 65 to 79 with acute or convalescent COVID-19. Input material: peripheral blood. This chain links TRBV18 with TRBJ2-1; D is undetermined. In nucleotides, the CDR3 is TGTGCCAGCTATGCCACTATCTACAATGAGCAGTTCTTC. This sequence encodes CASYATIYNEQFF.